The present T cell receptor (beta chain) was sequenced within a study of T cells in localized non-small cell lung cancer (dated by TCRdb to the early 2020s). Some background on the complete study: T cell repertoires of 236 early-stage NSCLC patients were analyzed, with tumors being compared against uninvolved tumor-adjacent lungs. All 250 or so NSCLC patients in the cohort were treatment-naive and had localized lung tumors that were resected. Of the NSCLC patients, 129 were male and around 97 were female, and the mean age was around 66 years. Study-wide findings and limitations: Because the study design was exploratory, TCR variables were selected using unadjusted p-values without false-discovery rate correction. The highest T cell clonality was observed in uninvolved tumor-adjacent lung, where clonality exceeded that of tumor, suggesting that antigenic responses were more focused in uninvolved tumor-adjacent lung. A median of 57 of the top 100 tumor clones turned up in the paired uninvolved adjacent lung, and 28 of those clones also ranked among the top 100 of that same adjacent lung. Because multi-region tumor sequencing was not done, intratumor heterogeneity could not be ruled out. Higher T cell density in blood was associated with longer overall survival, whereas higher clonality in adjacent lung was associated with shorter survival.

TCR beta CDR3 regions were sequenced from DNA using the immunoSEQ Assay. The original pipeline was this. To compute T cell density, TCR beta template counts were normalized to usable DNA, which was estimated by amplifying housekeeping genes. Richness was estimated with the preseqR package, extrapolating to 400,000 templates for PBMC samples and 120,000 templates for tissue samples. Clonality was calculated as one minus Pielou's evenness. To identify tissue-enriched TCRs, differential abundance testing was run on productive amino-acid clonotypes with a minimum total count of 5 and an alpha of 0.1. The Jaccard Index and the Morisita Overlap Index were used to measure repertoire overlap between compartments. GLIPH grouped TCR beta CDR3s together with public tetramer-defined viral CDR3s, and a viral motif had to include at least three viral sequences and show V-gene enrichment. Not all clones reach the TCRdb copy of this immuneACCESS table, which keeps in-frame sequences only. Checked studies attribute under half of the gap to unresolved V genes and leave the rest unexplained. That table furnishes V, J and clone size, whereas the DNA furnished D and trimming. Across this sample there are around 50,000 clones, with approximately 86% seen only once. The top ten clonotypes cover roughly a sixth of the sample.

At diagnosis, tumor, uninvolved tumor-adjacent lung and peripheral blood were collected and then preserved as a mix of FFPE and fresh-frozen material. For TCR repertoire profiling, blood samples were analyzed as peripheral blood mononuclear cells. Points on this clone: Its target antigen remains unknown. No quality values exist for individual bases; no much larger clone is one base distant.

Ends trimmed: V by 0 bases, J by 8 bases; bases unmatched to a gene: 4. Counted from cysteine to phenylalanine, this CDR3 has 13 amino acids. The retained sequence is limited to the CDR3, 39 bases, with the frame set at the first base. Based on the germline V gene, the CDR1 and CDR2 sequences are SGHRS and YFSETQ. The receptor comes from a female donor with stage II lung adenocarcinoma. This material consisted of PBMCs, taken before any cancer treatment. In this chain, TRBV5-1 is recombined with TRBJ1-2; 7 of the junction bases match TRBD1. The CDR3 loop reads CASSLGQGVGYTF. The nucleotide sequence reads TGCGCCAGCAGCTTGGGCCAGGGGGTGGGCTACACCTTC.